Presented here are 31 T cell receptor beta chains from one specimen sequenced in a study of cytomegalovirus exposure and HLA in healthy donors. The study ran its PCR with 60 Vbeta and 13 Jbeta primers. This table comes from immunoSEQ multiplex PCR, and its TCRdb copy is limited to in-frame clones, with some not included. The data contain fewer than 120,000 clones, approximately 86% of them seen just once; the ten biggest clones take up 1.5% to 2%. The specimen was PBMCs. The receptor set was obtained from a man in his forties in good health and CMV-seronegative.

This chain connects TRBV7-3 to TRBJ2-3; unclear D gene. Germline V gene data show CDR1 as SGHTA and CDR2 as FQGTGA. CDR3 length: 14 amino acids. Trimming took 3 bases from V and 1 from J, leaving 8 bases between them. In nucleotides, the CDR3 is TGTGCCAGCAGCTTGAGCCTCCGCACAGATACGCAGTATTTT. It codes for CASSLSLRTDTQYF.

V usage is TRBV28 and J usage is TRBJ1-5, with 7 bases identical to TRBD1. The germline CDR1 and CDR2 sequences are MDHEN and SYDVKM. V lost 3 bases and J lost 3; bases outside the gene matches: 5. CDR3 size: 15 residues. CDR3 in DNA: TGTGCCAGCAGTTTTGGGGACAGAATCAATCAGCCCCAGCATTTT. It yields the protein CASSFGDRINQPQHF.

This clone showed up just once. The chain links TRBV11-2 to TRBJ1-2; 10 bases agree with TRBD1. Germline CDR1 reads SGHAT; CDR2 reads FQNNGV. This CDR3 is built from 15 residues. V lost 4 bases, J lost 4 bases, and 6 bases stayed unmatched. The CDR3 nucleotides are TGTGCCAGCAGCTACGGACAGGGGGGTAGCTATGGCTACACCTTC. Translated, it gives CASSYGQGGSYGYTF. Complete variable domain (other parts from reference TRBV11-2 and TRBJ1-2): EAGVAQSPRYKIIEKRQSVAFWCNPISGHATLYWYQQILGQGPKLLIQFQNNGVVDDSQLPKDRFSAERLKGVDSTLKIQPAKLEDSAVYLCASSYGQGGSYGYTFGSGTRLTVV.

DNA for the CDR3: TGCGCCAGCAGCTTGGGGCAGGGGCTGGATTCACCCCTCCACTTT. It specifies CASSLGQGLDSPLHF. This chain links TRBV5-1 with TRBJ1-6, with D perhaps TRBD1 (6 bases). The CDR3 consists of 15 residues. Germline-derived CDR1 and CDR2 are SGHRS and YFSETQ. V lost 0 bases, J lost 8 bases, and 12 bases lay in between.

V usage is TRBV13 and J usage is TRBJ2-5, with 10 bases matching TRBD2. The V segment lost 2 bases and the J segment 5 bases; nucleotides outside the gene matches: 5. The CDR3 totals 15 residues. CDR1 and CDR2 from the germline V gene are PRHDT and FYEKMQ (reference sequence). The CDR3: CASSLRAGGPETQYF. CDR3 sequence (DNA): TGTGCCAGCAGCTTAAGAGCGGGGGGGCCCGAGACCCAGTACTTC. Together with reference TRBV13 and TRBJ2-5, the CDR3 gives the full variable domain: AAGVIQSPRHLIKEKRETATLKCYPIPRHDTVYWYQQGPGQDPQFLISFYEKMQSDKGSIPDRFSAQQFSDYHSELNMSSLELGDSALYFCASSLRAGGPETQYFGPGTRLLVL.

V is TRBV28 and J is TRBJ1-2, with unresolved D. The length of the CDR3 is 11 residues. V lost 8 bases, J lost 3 bases, and 7 bases lay in between. Germline lookup yields CDR1 MDHEN and CDR2 SYDVKM. DNA for the CDR3: TGTGCCAGCCACCAGGACTATGGCTACACCTTC. Its protein is CASHQDYGYTF.

A few counts support this clone. The chain is built from TRBV7-6 and TRBJ1-1, with 7 bases lining up with TRBD1. The CDR3 contains 14 residues. The V and J ends lost 1 base and 1 base, in that order; junction bases with no gene match: 0. Germline V gives CDR1 SGHVS, CDR2 FNYEAQ. The CDR3 loop reads CASSLGTGNTEAFF. The CDR3 DNA sequence: TGTGCCAGCAGCTTAGGGACAGGGAACACTGAAGCTTTCTTT.

This clone was seen a few times. V is TRBV5-6 and J is TRBJ1-4, with D possibly TRBD1 on 6 matching bases. CDR1 is SGHDT and CDR2 is YYEEEE in the germline V gene. This CDR3 is 13 amino acids long. The V end lost 5 bases, the J end lost 7 bases, and 12 bases lay between the germline ends. CDR3 in DNA: TGTGCCAGCAGTAACAGGGTAGTTGAAAAACTGTTTTTT. Amino acid sequence: CASSNRVVEKLFF.

The chain employs TRBV13 and TRBJ1-5, with D maybe TRBD1 (6 bases). V was shortened by 4 bases and J by 1 base, with 14 bases between the two germline ends. Germline V gene sequence: CDR1 PRHDT, CDR2 FYEKMQ (reference sequence). The CDR3 runs to 16 residues. CDR3 DNA sequence: TGTGCCAGCAGCTCCGGGGGGCGTGTGAGCAATCAGCCCCAGCATTTT. Its protein is CASSSGGRVSNQPQHF.

J is TRBJ2-7 and V is TRBV7-9; perhaps TRBD1 as D (6 bases). The V and J ends lost 3 bases and 2 bases respectively, with 11 bases between them. This CDR3 has 14 amino acids. In germline, CDR1 is SEHNR, CDR2 FQNEAQ (reference sequence). CDR3 in amino acids: CASSFLTGTYEQYF. CDR3 coding DNA: TGTGCCAGCAGCTTTCTGACAGGAACCTACGAGCAGTACTTC.

V is TRBV5-4 and J is TRBJ1-2; 9 positions match TRBD1. The CDR3 runs to 15 residues. The germline CDR1 and CDR2 sequences are SGHNT and YYREEE (reference sequence). After removal of 3 bases from V and 3 bases from J, the junction contained 6 bases not matched to a gene. CDR3 sequence reads: CASSSAGQGYYGYTF. DNA for the CDR3: TGTGCCAGCAGCTCAGCGGGACAGGGATACTATGGCTACACCTTC.

This clone appeared a single time. This chain uses TRBV28 with TRBJ2-7, with 11 bases fitting TRBD1. The junction had 6 bases not matched to a gene; V was cut back by 5 bases and J by 6 bases. Germline values: CDR1 MDHEN, CDR2 SYDVKM. This CDR3 comprises 14 residues. This CDR3 reads CASSASGQGGEQYF. The CDR3 nucleotides read TGTGCCAGCAGTGCCTCGGGACAGGGGGGCGAGCAGTACTTC.

The rearrangement joins TRBV5-1 to TRBJ1-5; D is possibly TRBD1 (6 bases). V lost 4 bases and J 7 bases, leaving 15 bases between the germline ends. CDR3 length: 14 amino acids. Looked up from germline, CDR1 is SGHRS and CDR2 is YFSETQ. CDR3 amino acids: CASSLAGDKQPQHF. The CDR3 coding sequence is TGCGCCAGCAGCCTGGCAGGGGATAAGCAGCCCCAGCATTTT.

The V and J genes are TRBV29-1 and TRBJ1-1; 12 bases are a match to TRBD1. Germline CDR1 is SQVTM and CDR2 is ANQGSEA. The CDR3 contains 14 residues. The J segment lost 4 bases and the V segment lost 5 bases, leaving 5 bases of the junction unmatched. The CDR3 region is CSVTGTGGITEAFF. CDR3 DNA: TGCAGCGTTACCGGGACAGGGGGCATCACTGAAGCTTTCTTT.

This chain links TRBV11-3 with TRBJ2-1; perhaps TRBD2 as D (5 bases). Per germline, CDR1 SGHNT and CDR2 YENEEA. This CDR3 contains 15 residues. V lost 3 bases and J lost 5, with 14 bases in between. Here the CDR3 reads CASSLRASVDNEQFF. For the CDR3, the DNA is TGTGCCAGCAGCTTGCGGGCTTCCGTAGACAATGAGCAGTTCTTC.

This chain links TRBV7-3 with TRBJ2-7; 7 nucleotides align to TRBD1. Germline V lookup: CDR1 SGHTA, CDR2 FQGTGA. The CDR3 spans 14 residues. With 3 bases clipped from V and 4 bases from J, the junction kept 6 bases outside the gene matches. For the CDR3, the DNA is TGTGCCAGCAGCTTTGAGGGGGCTTATTACGAGCAGTACTTC. This gives the protein CASSFEGAYYEQYF.

In its sample, this clone was seen once. This chain connects TRBV25-1 to TRBJ2-3, with 11 bases matching TRBD2. The V gene's germline CDR1 is MGHDK and CDR2 SYGVNS. The junction had 3 bases not matched to a gene; V was cut back by 6 bases and J by 1 base. This CDR3 has 15 residues. CDR3 nucleotides: TGTGCCAGCAGCCCGACTAGCGGGGGCACAGATACGCAGTATTTT. Translation gives CASSPTSGGTDTQYF.

The J gene is TRBJ1-5, the V gene TRBV28; D call uncertain. CDR1 is MDHEN and CDR2 is SYDVKM in the germline V gene. V shed 5 bases and J shed 4 bases, with 6 bases lying between them. The CDR3 loop spans 12 amino acids. The CDR3 is CASSPLNQPQHF. CDR3 nucleotide sequence: TGTGCCAGCAGTCCACTAAATCAGCCCCAGCATTTT.

The chain combines TRBV28 with TRBJ1-2; possible D gene TRBD1, 6 bases. The CDR3 runs 13 residues. Trimming removed 1 base at V and 10 bases at J, with 13 bases between. Germline V gene data show CDR1 as MDHEN and CDR2 as SYDVKM. CDR3 sequence: CASSLSGDNTYTF. CDR3 coding DNA: TGTGCCAGCAGTTTATCTGGGGACAATACCTACACCTTC.

The V and J genes are TRBV7-6 and TRBJ2-5; TRBD2 matches 7 bases. J lost 7 bases, V lost 1 base, and 3 bases had no gene match. Germline-derived CDR1 and CDR2 are SGHVS and FNYEAQ. This CDR3 has 13 residues. The CDR3 region has the DNA TGTGCCAGCAGCTTAGTGGGGGAGGGGACCCAGTACTTC. Translating gives CASSLVGEGTQYF.

V usage is TRBV9 and J usage is TRBJ2-2; 11 positions match TRBD2. In germline, CDR1 is SGDLS, CDR2 YYNGEE. With 1 base clipped from V and 4 bases from J, the junction kept 0 bases outside the gene matches. The CDR3 length is 15 residues. The CDR3 DNA reads as TGTGCCAGCAGCGTAACTAGCGGGGGCACCGGGGAGCTGTTTTTT. Translated, it gives CASSVTSGGTGELFF.

The gene calls are TRBV6-6 and TRBJ1-5; 7 bases are shared with TRBD1. V shed 2 bases and J 4 bases; nucleotides not matched to a gene: 5. Germline V CDR1 and CDR2: MNHNY, SVGAGI (reference sequence). The CDR3 length is 15 residues. The CDR3 sequence is CASSYNRGLNQPQHF. CDR3 bases: TGTGCCAGCAGTTACAACAGGGGACTGAATCAGCCCCAGCATTTT.

The chain links TRBV5-1 to TRBJ2-5; 9 bases fit TRBD1. V shed 7 bases, J shed 5 bases, and the junction held 15 bases outside the gene matches. Germline values: CDR1 SGHRS, CDR2 YFSETQ. The length of the CDR3 is 16 residues. This CDR3 is CASFQGQGSLGETQYF. For the CDR3, the DNA is TGCGCCAGCTTCCAGGGACAGGGATCCTTGGGGGAGACCCAGTACTTC.

This clone was recorded only once. V usage is TRBV7-8 and J usage is TRBJ2-7; TRBD1 matches at 7 bases. The CDR3 is 14 amino acids. With V trimmed by 5 bases and J by 6 bases, 10 bases remained unmatched. From germline, CDR1 is SGHVS and CDR2 FQNEAQ. The CDR3 DNA follows: TGTGCCAGCAGCGGGAGACAGGGAGTGAGCGAGCAGTACTTC. Its protein is CASSGRQGVSEQYF.

The chain employs TRBV29-1 and TRBJ2-7, with a tentative D call TRBD1 (5 bases). Germline V gene lookup returns CDR1 SQVTM and CDR2 ANQGSEA. This CDR3 contains 14 residues. The ends were cut back, 4 bases at V and 0 bases at J, with 13 bases in the middle. The CDR3 DNA follows: TGCAGCGTTGTAGGGGCTTCAAGCTCCTACGAGCAGTACTTC. Translated, it gives CSVVGASSSYEQYF.

This clone came up a few times. The chain recombines TRBV6-5 with TRBJ1-1, with 8 bases lining up with TRBD1. CDR3 size: 14 residues. From germline, CDR1 is MNHEY and CDR2 SVGAGI. J was trimmed by 3 bases and V by 6 bases; bases with no gene match: 6. CDR3 coding DNA: TGTGCCAGCAGGCCCGGACAGGGAGACACTGAAGCTTTCTTT. Residues: CASRPGQGDTEAFF.

This chain connects TRBV6-5 to TRBJ2-7; maybe TRBD1 (5 bases). Trimming took off 3 bases at V and 0 bases at J, with 15 bases between the two ends. CDR3 length: 16 residues. Per the germline V gene, CDR1 is MNHEY and CDR2 is SVGAGI. CDR3 sequence: CASSYRWQGPSYEQYF. Written as DNA, the CDR3 is TGTGCCAGCAGTTATAGGTGGCAGGGCCCCTCCTACGAGCAGTACTTC.

The rearrangement links TRBV6-6 to TRBJ2-1; 9 bases fit TRBD1. The CDR3 spans 15 residues. CDR1 is MNHNY and CDR2 is SVGAGI in the germline V gene (reference sequence). V gave up 2 bases and J gave up 8 bases; unmatched junction bases: 7. Here the CDR3 DNA reads TGTGCCAGCAGTTACATCGGACAGGGGACCGATGAGCAGTTCTTC. The encoded protein is CASSYIGQGTDEQFF.

The CDR3 reads CASSTLGQLYEQYF. The CDR3 DNA reads as TGTGCCAGTAGTACCCTGGGACAGCTCTACGAGCAGTACTTC. The V and J genes are TRBV19 and TRBJ2-7; 7 bases are shared with TRBD1. The germline gives CDR1 LNHDA, CDR2 SQIVND (reference sequence). V was pared by 4 bases and J by 3 bases, with 6 bases of the junction left unmatched. This CDR3 has 14 residues.

The chain links TRBV28 to TRBJ1-4, with D maybe TRBD1 (5 bases). There are 15 residues in the CDR3. Germline V CDR1 and CDR2: MDHEN, SYDVKM. Trimming cost V 5 bases and J 4 bases, with 14 bases left between them. The CDR3 DNA reads TGTGCCAGCAGTAGTAGTGGACACTATAATGAAAAACTGTTTTTT. Translation gives CASSSSGHYNEKLFF.

V is TRBV29-1 and J is TRBJ1-1, with 11 bases aligning to TRBD1. CDR1 and CDR2 from the germline V gene are SQVTM and ANQGSEA. V lost 7 bases and J lost 5; bases outside the gene matches: 3. The CDR3 extends over 12 amino acids. The CDR3 nucleotides read TGCAGCGGGGGGACAGGGGGGACTGAAGCTTTCTTT. It codes for CSGGTGGTEAFF.